One and the same sample provided the 25 T cell receptor beta chains below, sequenced in a study of cytomegalovirus exposure and HLA in healthy donors. The primer mix had 60 Vbeta and 13 Jbeta primers. Using immunoSEQ multiplex PCR, the repertoire was profiled, and TCRdb retains in-frame clones only, with some absent. The repertoire holds 120,000 or so clones, roughly 80% seen once, with more than 3% in the top ten. The sample comprised PBMCs. All receptors come from a man younger than 35 in good health and CMV-seropositive.

The chain uses TRBV7-2 and TRBJ2-4; 7 bases are shared with TRBD2. Germline V gives CDR1 SGHTA, CDR2 FQGNSA. V lost 2 bases to trimming and J lost 5 bases; unmatched junction nucleotides: 6. The length of the CDR3 is 15 residues. CDR3 DNA sequence: TGTGCCAGCAGCTTAATGGGGAGGGAGCAAAACATTCAGTACTTC. It is translated as CASSLMGREQNIQYF.

To note about this clone: The sample contains more than one DNA sequence encoding this CDR3. V usage is TRBV14 and J usage is TRBJ1-6; TRBD1 is a possible D gene (6 bases). The length of the CDR3 is 19 residues. Germline loops: CDR1 SGHDN, CDR2 FVKESK. V was trimmed by 4 bases and J by 4 bases, leaving 23 bases between them. The CDR3 reads CASSPQVGPDSDYNSPLHF. CDR3 coding DNA: TGTGCCAGCAGCCCTCAGGTAGGGCCGGACAGCGATTATAATTCACCCCTCCACTTT.

As for this clone: This CDR3 is also generated by other DNA sequences in the sample. V gene TRBV28 combines with J gene TRBJ2-2, with 10 bases aligning to TRBD1. This CDR3 contains 20 residues. CDR1 is MDHEN and CDR2 is SYDVKM in the germline V gene. Trimming at V came to 10 bases and at J to 11 bases, leaving 31 bases not matched to a gene. CDR3 region: CATTPAGTGDIIVTRGELFF. In nucleotides, the CDR3 is TGTGCCACTACACCAGCCGGGACAGGGGATATAATCGTTACGCGGGGAGAGCTGTTTTTT. Supplemented by reference TRBV28 and TRBJ2-2, the full variable domain reads DVKVTQSSRYLVKRTGEKVFLECVQDMDHENMFWYRQDPGLGLRLIYFSYDVKMKEKGDIPEGYSVSREKKERFSLILESASTNQTSMYLCATTPAGTGDIIVTRGELFFGEGSRLTVL.

This rearrangement joins TRBV27 to TRBJ2-1; D gene uncertain. CDR1 and CDR2 from the germline V gene are MNHEY and SMNVEV (reference sequence). This CDR3 spans 13 amino acids. V was pared by 5 bases and J by 3 bases, with 8 bases between. CDR3 nucleotides: TGTGCCAGCAGTAGACAAATCTACAATGAGCAGTTCTTC. Amino acids: CASSRQIYNEQFF.

The chain links TRBV7-2 to TRBJ1-2, with TRBD1 matching 9 bases. The CDR3 has 14 residues. V lost 2 bases and J lost 6; bases outside the gene matches: 4. Germline V gene data show CDR1 as SGHTA and CDR2 as FQGNSA. The CDR3 DNA is TGTGCCAGCAGCTTATACAGGGGGCTTGATGGCTACACCTTC. It yields the protein CASSLYRGLDGYTF.

The chain uses TRBV7-6 and TRBJ2-3; a possible D gene is TRBD1 (6 bases). The length of the CDR3 is 18 residues. Trimming cost V 4 bases and J 0 bases, with 20 bases left between them. Germline V gene sequence: CDR1 SGHVS, CDR2 FNYEAQ. CDR3 sequence: CASSSIFGQNFSTDTQYF. CDR3 DNA: TGTGCCAGCAGCTCGATATTCGGACAGAACTTTAGCACAGATACGCAGTATTTT.

This sequence joins TRBV4-3 and TRBJ2-2, with 8 nucleotides matching TRBD2. The CDR3 is made up of 14 amino acids. CDR1 LGHNA and CDR2 YSLEER come from the germline V gene. The ends lost 2 bases at V and 5 bases at J; junction bases unmatched: 1. The CDR3 protein is CASSQRGGTGELFF. The CDR3 nucleotides read TGCGCCAGCAGCCAACGGGGGGGGACCGGGGAGCTGTTTTTT.

The V and J genes are TRBV5-6 and TRBJ2-3, with 8 bases identical to TRBD2. In germline, CDR1 is SGHDT, CDR2 YYEEEE. J lost 3 bases, V lost 3 bases, and 6 bases had no gene match. The CDR3 totals 15 residues. The CDR3 here is CASSSLGGGTDTQYF. The DNA for the CDR3 is TGTGCCAGCAGCTCCCTCGGCGGGGGGACAGATACGCAGTATTTT.

The chain couples TRBV5-5 to TRBJ2-1; 7 nucleotides align to TRBD1. J gave up 5 bases and V 3 bases, and 11 bases lay outside the gene matches. Germline V gives CDR1 SGHKS, CDR2 YYEKEE (reference sequence). This CDR3 has 16 amino acids. The CDR3 DNA is TGTGCCAGCAGCTCCAACAGGGGCCCCACTGACAATGAGCAGTTCTTC. This encodes CASSSNRGPTDNEQFF.

The chain has TRBV6-1 and TRBJ1-5; D gene unclear. The CDR3 consists of 13 residues. Germline V gene data show CDR1 as MNHNS and CDR2 as SASEGT. Trimming removed 0 bases from V and 6 bases from J, with 6 bases in between. CDR3 loop: CASSEALAQPQHF. As DNA, the CDR3 is TGTGCCAGCAGTGAAGCGCTAGCTCAGCCCCAGCATTTT.

The CDR3 loop is CASSWDRSGANVLTF. The DNA of the CDR3 is TGTGCCAGCAGTTGGGACAGGTCTGGGGCCAACGTCCTGACTTTC. V is TRBV2 and J is TRBJ2-6; 8 bases fit TRBD1. Germline V gene lookup returns CDR1 SNHLY and CDR2 FYNNEI. J gave up 1 base and V 5 bases, and 1 base lay outside the gene matches. There are 15 residues in the CDR3.

V gene TRBV11-2 combines with J gene TRBJ1-5, with TRBD1 identical over 7 bases. V lost 8 bases and J lost 7; bases outside the gene matches: 14. Per germline, CDR1 SGHAT and CDR2 FQNNGV. This CDR3 region has 15 residues. The CDR3 DNA follows: TGTGCCAGCGCCCAAGACAGGGTGGCCGGGCAGCCCCAGCATTTT. Translating gives CASAQDRVAGQPQHF.

The chain couples TRBV18 to TRBJ2-5; TRBD1 matches 10 bases. This CDR3 has 15 residues. Trimming cost V 4 bases and J 5 bases; bases outside gene matches: 7. Looked up from germline, CDR1 is KGHSH and CDR2 is LQKENI. This CDR3 reads CASSRDRGPWETQYF. As DNA, the CDR3 is TGTGCCAGCTCACGGGACAGGGGACCTTGGGAGACCCAGTACTTC.

This chain links TRBV5-6 with TRBJ1-1; 8 bases align to TRBD1. Per the germline V gene, CDR1 is SGHDT and CDR2 is YYEEEE. V shed 4 bases, J shed 6 bases, and the junction held 11 bases outside the gene matches. The CDR3 length is 15 residues. In DNA form, the CDR3 reads TGTGCCAGCAGCATAAGGACAGGGTTTACCCCTGAAGCTTTCTTT. The encoded protein is CASSIRTGFTPEAFF.

The chain couples TRBV6-1 to TRBJ2-7; D is perhaps TRBD2 (6 bases). Germline V gene data show CDR1 as MNHNS and CDR2 as SASEGT. This CDR3 comprises 13 residues. Trimming shortened V by 7 bases and J by 7 bases, and 17 bases separated the two germline ends. In DNA, the CDR3 is TGTGCCAGCACCTTGACGGGAGACCGGGAGCAGTACTTC. Amino acid sequence: CASTLTGDREQYF.

This clone was counted only a few times. The genes are TRBV7-8 and TRBJ2-1, with 9 bases lining up with TRBD2. The CDR3 is made up of 17 amino acids. J lost 9 bases, V lost 3 bases, and 15 bases had no gene match. Germline V gene data show CDR1 as SGHVS and CDR2 as FQNEAQ. CDR3 amino acids: CASSFGPRGGGAVEQFF. The DNA for the CDR3 is TGTGCCAGCAGCTTTGGGCCCCGGGGCGGGGGGGCGGTTGAGCAGTTCTTC.

The chain has TRBV4-1 and TRBJ2-1, with D maybe TRBD2 (6 bases). The germline V and J ends were trimmed by 3 bases and 4 bases, with 13 bases remaining between them. The CDR3 runs to 15 residues. From germline, CDR1 is MGHRA and CDR2 YSYEKL. The CDR3 protein is CASSHILADYNEQFF. Written as DNA, the CDR3 is TGCGCCAGCAGCCACATACTAGCTGATTACAATGAGCAGTTCTTC.

The chain is built from TRBV7-2 and TRBJ2-5; TRBD2 aligns across 9 bases. With the DNA end fitting TRBJ2-7 better, the J assignment may be wrong. Germline CDR1 and CDR2: SGHTA and FQGNSA. The CDR3 has 14 amino acids. CDR3 nucleotides: TGTGCCAGCAGCCGACTAGCGGTCACCTACGAGCAGTACTTC. It is translated as CASSRLAVTYEQYF.

The genes are TRBV27 and TRBJ2-7, with 7 bases lining up with TRBD2. The V gene's germline CDR1 is MNHEY and CDR2 SMNVEV (reference sequence). CDR3 size: 13 residues. V was pared by 3 bases and J by 3 bases, with 2 bases of the junction left unmatched. CDR3 in DNA: TGTGCCAGCAGTTTGGGAGGGAACTACGAGCAGTACTTC. Its translation: CASSLGGNYEQYF.

The chain uses TRBV11-2 and TRBJ2-7; 8 positions agree with TRBD2. This CDR3 contains 15 residues. The germline V gene has CDR1 SGHAT and CDR2 FQNNGV. Losses at the gene ends were 3 bases for V and 2 bases for J; bases not matched to a gene: 6. CDR3 nucleotide sequence: TGTGCCAGCAGCTTTGAGCGGGGGTCCGCCTACGAGCAGTACTTC. This codes for CASSFERGSAYEQYF.

This chain joins TRBV4-1 and TRBJ2-1; 7 bases align to TRBD2. J gave up 9 bases and V 0 bases, and 17 bases lay outside the gene matches. CDR3 length: 18 residues. CDR1 is MGHRA, CDR2 YSYEKL, per germline. The CDR3 nucleotides read TGCGCCAGCAGCCAAGATGCGATTGGCGGGAGAGGAGGGATTGAGCAGTTCTTC. It codes for CASSQDAIGGRGGIEQFF.

This clone was found a few times. V is TRBV7-9 and J is TRBJ2-1; tentatively, D is TRBD2 (6 bases). The CDR3 totals 15 residues. V was pared by 8 bases and J by 5 bases, with 19 bases between. Germline-derived CDR1 and CDR2 are SEHNR and FQNEAQ (reference sequence). The CDR3 loop reads CASSPRGTFHNEQFF. For the CDR3, the DNA is TGTGCCAGCTCACCTCGCGGGACTTTCCACAATGAGCAGTTCTTC.

V is TRBV11-2 and J is TRBJ2-2; D ambiguous. From germline, CDR1 is SGHAT and CDR2 FQNNGV. Trimming removed 1 base at V and 8 bases at J, with 5 bases between. This CDR3 has 12 amino acids. The CDR3 sequence is CASSLVRGELFF. CDR3 nucleotide sequence: TGTGCCAGCAGCTTAGTACGGGGGGAGCTGTTTTTT.

V is TRBV6-5 and J is TRBJ2-2; D possibly corresponds to TRBD1 (5 bases). The CDR3 consists of 14 residues. V lost 2 bases and J lost 2, with 6 bases in between. Germline-derived CDR1 and CDR2 are MNHEY and SVGAGI. The chain's CDR3 is CASSYQGNTGELFF. CDR3 in DNA: TGTGCCAGCAGTTACCAGGGAAACACCGGGGAGCTGTTTTTT.

This sequence joins TRBV6-4 and TRBJ2-1; D gene unclear. This CDR3 is built from 15 residues. Trimming removed 0 bases at V and 0 bases at J, with 6 bases between. Germline loops: CDR1 MRHNA, CDR2 SNTAGT. In nucleotides, the CDR3 is TGTGCCAGCAGTGACTCAGCAGGCTCCTACAATGAGCAGTTCTTC. Amino acids: CASSDSAGSYNEQFF.